This T cell receptor beta chain was sequenced in a study of blood T cell repertoires in COVID-19. Study information: Sites across the United States, Italy and Spain contributed samples from acute and convalescent COVID-19.

The table came from immunoSEQ multiplex PCR; TCRdb's copy has only in-frame clones and leaves some out. This repertoire shows roughly 230,000 clones, approximately 85% found once; its top ten account for 5% to 8%. Participant-given clinical history determined each cohort assignment. The study recruited exposed participants who had met a COVID-19 case within 2 weeks before entry. The CDR3 has 13 residues. The germline V gene has CDR1 MNHEY and CDR2 SVGEGT. Trimming removed 4 bases at V and 3 bases at J, with 9 bases between. Sequencing input: PBMCs or T cells enriched from blood (not recorded which). The chain uses TRBV6-2 or TRBV6-3 and TRBJ1-1; D gene uncertain. The TCR was taken from a woman aged 50 to 60 who had been exposed to COVID-19. The CDR3 loop reads CASSFTDYTEAFF. The CDR3 DNA reads as TGTGCCAGCAGTTTTACGGACTACACTGAAGCTTTCTTT.